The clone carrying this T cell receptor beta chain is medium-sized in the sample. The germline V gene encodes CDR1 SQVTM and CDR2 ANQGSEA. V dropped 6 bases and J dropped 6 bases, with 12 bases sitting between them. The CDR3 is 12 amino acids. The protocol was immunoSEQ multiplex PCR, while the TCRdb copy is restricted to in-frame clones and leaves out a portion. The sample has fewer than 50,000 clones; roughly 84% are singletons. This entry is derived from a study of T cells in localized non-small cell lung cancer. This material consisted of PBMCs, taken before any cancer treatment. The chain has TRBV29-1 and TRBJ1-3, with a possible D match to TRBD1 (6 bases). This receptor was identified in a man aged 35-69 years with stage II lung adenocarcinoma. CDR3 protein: CSVRQAANTIYF. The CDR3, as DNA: TGCAGCGTACGACAGGCCGCAAACACCATATATTTT.